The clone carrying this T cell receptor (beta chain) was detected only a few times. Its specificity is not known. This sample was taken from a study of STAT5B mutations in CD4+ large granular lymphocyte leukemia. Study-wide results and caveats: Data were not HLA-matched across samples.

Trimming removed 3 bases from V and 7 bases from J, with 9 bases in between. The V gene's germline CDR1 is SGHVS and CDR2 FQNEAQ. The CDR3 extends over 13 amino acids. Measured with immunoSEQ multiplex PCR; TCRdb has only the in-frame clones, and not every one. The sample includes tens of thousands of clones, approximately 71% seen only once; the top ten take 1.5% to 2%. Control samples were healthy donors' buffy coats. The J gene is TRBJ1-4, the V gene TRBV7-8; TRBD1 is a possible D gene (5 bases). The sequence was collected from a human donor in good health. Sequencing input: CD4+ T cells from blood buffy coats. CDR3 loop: CASSFGTIEKLFF. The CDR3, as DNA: TGTGCCAGCAGCTTTGGGACGATTGAAAAACTGTTTTTT. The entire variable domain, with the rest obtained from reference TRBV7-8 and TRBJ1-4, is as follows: GAGVSQSPRYKVAKRGQDVALRCDPISGHVSLFWYQQALGQGPEFLTYFQNEAQLDKSGLPSDRFFAERPEGSVSTLKIQRTQQEDSAVYLCASSFGTIEKLFFGSGTQLSVL.